Presented here are 26 T cell receptor beta chains from one specimen sequenced in a study of Graves' ophthalmopathy and Graves' hyperthyroidism. RNA transcripts served as template for amplifying TCR beta CDR3 sequences. RT-PCR was first run with HTBI primers, then multiplex PCR in a second round. MiXCR was run by TCRdb on the multiplex PCR reads, yielding one entry per CDR3 protein. The data show about 550,000 distinct CDR3 sequences, roughly 39% seen once. The material sequenced was peripheral blood or thyroid tissue (not recorded which). These receptor sequences come from an adult man with Graves' hyperthyroidism.

The table lists this clonotype with a few counts. V and J are TRBV12-3 or TRBV12-4 and TRBJ1-1; D may be TRBD1 (6 bases). CDR3 length: 16 amino acids. Deletions cut 1 base from V and 0 bases from J, with 12 bases between. CDR3 coding DNA: TGTGCCAGCAGTTTAGTGCCAGGGGCTATGAACACTGAAGCTTTCTTT. It specifies CASSLVPGAMNTEAFF.

The genes are TRBV7-6 and TRBJ1-3; no clear D. The CDR3 spans 15 residues. V lost 2 bases to trimming and J lost 2 bases, with 10 bases between them. The germline V gene encodes CDR1 SGHVS and CDR2 FNYEAQ. CDR3 coding DNA: TGTGCCAGCAGCTTATTGGGAGATCCTGGAAACACCATATATTTT. Protein: CASSLLGDPGNTIYF.

The rearrangement joins TRBV7-2 to TRBJ2-3; D is unresolved. This CDR3 is 12 amino acids long. Germline values: CDR1 SGHTA, CDR2 FQGNSA. V dropped 6 bases and J dropped 4 bases, with 8 bases sitting between them. Written as DNA, the CDR3 is TGTGCCAGCAGTTTCATATCAGATACGCAGTATTTT. Amino acids: CASSFISDTQYF.

This clonotype was counted at least ten times. The chain uses TRBV20-1 and TRBJ1-2, with D unclear. The V and J ends lost 0 bases and 1 base respectively, with 9 bases between them. CDR1 DFQATT and CDR2 SNEGSKA come from the germline V gene (reference sequence). CDR3 size: 14 residues. DNA of the CDR3: TGCAGTGCTAGAGATTACGGATTTAACTATGGCTACACCTTC. The encoded protein is CSARDYGFNYGYTF.

This chain uses TRBV19 with TRBJ2-1; TRBD2 matches at 9 bases. The CDR3 is 17 residues long. J gave up 0 bases and V 1 base, and 4 bases lay outside the gene matches. Germline CDR1 LNHDA, CDR2 SQIVND (reference sequence). CDR3 amino acids: CASSIGDSGSSYNEQFF. CDR3 DNA: TGTGCCAGTAGTATAGGTGATAGCGGGAGCTCCTACAATGAGCAGTTCTTC.

V is TRBV10-3 and J is TRBJ1-6; D unclear. The V end was cut by 4 bases, the J end by 10 bases, with 11 bases between. The CDR3 loop spans 13 amino acids. Per the germline V gene, CDR1 is ENHRY and CDR2 is SYGVKD. CDR3 region: CAISGLAGSPLHF. The CDR3 nucleotides are TGTGCCATCAGTGGACTAGCGGGATCACCCCTCCACTTT.

Details on this clonotype: The CDR3 ends on some other residue instead of the conserved phenylalanine or tryptophan, so this is likely a read error. The limits of the CDR3 on the DNA are not certain, so only TCRdb's listed CDR3 is given. V is TRBV7-2 and J is TRBJ1-1; TRBD1 is the table's D call and was not checked against the DNA. Germline loops: CDR1 SGHTA, CDR2 FQGNSA. Including both end residues, the CDR3 is 9 amino acids long. The CDR3 sequence is CASSLSGNY.

This clonotype was seen only a few times. The chain couples TRBV15 to TRBJ2-2; D may correspond to TRBD1 or TRBD2 (5 bases each). The germline V gene encodes CDR1 LNHNV and CDR2 YYDKDF (reference sequence). V lost 0 bases to trimming and J lost 7 bases, with 15 bases between them. This CDR3 region has 16 residues. The CDR3 DNA is TGTGCCACCAGCAGAGATCCCGGGACGGTCGGCGGGGAGCTGTTTTTT. The encoded protein is CATSRDPGTVGGELFF.

V and J are TRBV2 and TRBJ2-5, with 8 bases lining up with TRBD1. CDR3 size: 16 residues. After removal of 5 bases from V and 6 bases from J, the junction contained 14 bases not matched to a gene. Looked up from germline, CDR1 is SNHLY and CDR2 is FYNNEI. CDR3 region: CASSYMGQEVGKTQYF. The DNA of the CDR3 is TGTGCCAGCAGTTACATGGGACAGGAGGTGGGAAAGACCCAGTACTTC.

About this clonotype itself: One base away lies a much larger clone, so this may be a sequencing read error. V gene TRBV25-1 combines with J gene TRBJ2-2; 8 bases fit TRBD1. The CDR3 loop spans 15 amino acids. Germline-derived CDR1 and CDR2 are MGHDK and SYGVNS. The CDR3 DNA is TGTGCCAGCAGTGGAACAGGGGGGAACACCGGGGAGCTGTCTTTT. It yields the protein CASSGTGGNTGELSF.

This clonotype was seen a single time. V is TRBV29-1 and J is TRBJ1-4, with a possible D match to TRBD1 (6 bases). CDR1 and CDR2 (germline): SQVTM, ANQGSEA. Deletions cut 6 bases from V and 8 bases from J, with 13 bases between. The CDR3 loop spans 12 amino acids. CDR3 DNA: TGCAGCGTGACAACAGGGAGGGAAAAACTGTTTTTT. The encoded protein is CSVTTGREKLFF.

This clonotype appeared once. A clone one base away is much larger, so this may be a read error. A read error is likely, as this CDR3 ends without the conserved phenylalanine or tryptophan. The genes are TRBV10-3 and TRBJ1-3; D perhaps matches TRBD1 (6 bases). Germline CDR1 and CDR2: ENHRY and SYGVKD. CDR3 length: 15 amino acids. The DNA for the CDR3 is TGTGCCAGCAGTTACTCCGGGACATCTGGAAACACCATATATTCT. Its protein product is CASSYSGTSGNTIYS.

This clonotype was seen more than once but under ten times. The chain is built from TRBV7-2 and TRBJ2-7, with D possibly TRBD1 on 5 matching bases. This CDR3 region has 13 residues. CDR1 is SGHTA, CDR2 FQGNSA, per germline. V gave up 1 base and J gave up 7 bases, with 11 bases separating them. CDR3: CASSLEGVKEQYF. In DNA form, the CDR3 reads TGTGCCAGCAGCTTAGAAGGGGTGAAAGAGCAGTACTTC. The variable domain in full, with the rest retrieved from reference TRBV7-2 and TRBJ2-7, is GAGVSQSPSNKVTEKGKDVELRCDPISGHTALYWYRQSLGQGLEFLIYFQGNSAPDKSGLPSDRFSAERTGGSVSTLTIQRTQQEDSAVYLCASSLEGVKEQYFGPGTRLTVT.

The table lists this clonotype with many counts. V usage is TRBV11-2 and J usage is TRBJ2-2; 12 positions agree with TRBD2. The CDR3 is 16 residues long. Trimming removed 5 bases from V and 4 bases from J; junction bases left unmatched: 5. Germline assignment: CDR1 SGHAT and CDR2 FQNNGV. In DNA, the CDR3 is TGTGCCAGCAGCCGACTAGCGGGAGAGGGCACCGGGGAGCTGTTTTTT. It is translated as CASSRLAGEGTGELFF.

The chain combines TRBV29-1 with TRBJ2-5; D could derive from TRBD1 or TRBD2 (5 bases each). This CDR3 is 13 amino acids long. Germline-derived CDR1 and CDR2 are SQVTM and ANQGSEA. Trimming removed 8 bases from V and 1 base from J, with 14 bases in between. CDR3 DNA: TGCAGCTTAGGGTCGGGACGCCAAGAGACCCAGTACTTC. This sequence encodes CSLGSGRQETQYF.

This chain links TRBV7-9 with TRBJ2-2; 10 nucleotides match TRBD2. Germline V lookup: CDR1 SEHNR, CDR2 FQNEAQ (reference sequence). This CDR3 contains 16 residues. The trim removed 5 bases at V and 1 base at J, leaving 4 bases unmatched. CDR3 bases: TGTGCCAGCAGCCTCTGGACTAGCGGGAACACCGGGGAGCTGTTTTTT. This codes for CASSLWTSGNTGELFF.

V is TRBV11-2 and J is TRBJ2-7; no reliable D call. This CDR3 is built from 14 residues. V lost 5 bases, J lost 7 bases, and 18 bases lay in between. CDR1 SGHAT and CDR2 FQNNGV come from the germline V gene. DNA of the CDR3: TGTGCCAGCAGCCCCTCCTCATTTCCCTGGGAGCAGTACTTC. It specifies CASSPSSFPWEQYF.

This clonotype was seen at least ten times. V is TRBV29-1 and J is TRBJ1-2, with unresolved D. V shed 1 base and J shed 3 bases, with 9 bases lying between them. The CDR3 is 13 amino acids. The germline V gene encodes CDR1 SQVTM and CDR2 ANQGSEA. The CDR3 sequence: CSVEGLDYYGYTF. The CDR3 region has the DNA TGCAGCGTTGAAGGGTTGGACTACTATGGCTACACCTTC. Full variable domain (outside the CDR3, taken from reference TRBV29-1 and TRBJ1-2): SAVISQKPSRDICQRGTSLTIQCQVDSQVTMMFWYRQQPGQSLTLIATANQGSEATYESGFVIDKFPISRPNLTFSTLTVSNMSPEDSSIYLCSVEGLDYYGYTFGSGTRLTVV.

This clonotype was counted at least ten times. This chain uses TRBV20-1 with TRBJ1-3; 8 positions agree with TRBD1. The germline V gene encodes CDR1 DFQATT and CDR2 SNEGSKA (reference sequence). This CDR3 has 15 residues. Trimming took 3 bases from V and 2 from J; bases not matched to a gene: 6. This chain's CDR3 is CSASPRGQPGNTIYF. The CDR3, as DNA: TGCAGTGCTAGCCCCAGGGGGCAACCTGGAAACACCATATATTTT.

This clonotype has just a few counts. This chain links TRBV9 with TRBJ1-5, with no clear D. This CDR3 contains 14 residues. Germline CDR1 is SGDLS and CDR2 is YYNGEE. With 0 bases removed from V and 6 bases from J, the gap between germline ends came to 10 bases. The CDR3 coding sequence is TGTGCCAGCAGCGTAGACGGGCGAATTCAGCCCCAGCATTTT. Residues: CASSVDGRIQPQHF.

The V gene is TRBV7-9, the J gene TRBJ2-7, with D hard to call. This CDR3 is 13 amino acids long. Germline V gene data show CDR1 as SEHNR and CDR2 as FQNEAQ (reference sequence). Trimming stripped 1 base from V and 6 bases from J, with 10 bases between. This chain's CDR3 is CASSLVVGLEQYF. As DNA, the CDR3 is TGTGCCAGCAGCTTAGTGGTAGGTCTCGAGCAGTACTTC.

Concerning this clonotype itself: A much larger clonotype is one base distant, so this may be a read error. Since no conserved phenylalanine or tryptophan closes the CDR3, a read error is the likely cause. The chain links TRBV24-1 to TRBJ2-5, with a weak D call TRBD1 (5 bases). With 11 bases removed from V and 2 bases from J, the gap between germline ends came to 20 bases. Germline V gene lookup returns CDR1 KGHDR and CDR2 SFDVKD. The CDR3 is 15 residues long. Written as DNA, the CDR3 is TGTGCCAGCAGCCTAATGCGACAGAGTCAAGAGACCCAGTACCTC. It codes for CASSLMRQSQETQYL.

To note about this clonotype: A much larger clone is a single base away; this may be a read error. This rearrangement joins TRBV5-6 to TRBJ1-4; a weak D match, TRBD1 (5 bases). The germline gives CDR1 SGHDT, CDR2 YYEEEE. Between the trimmed V and J ends, which lost 0 bases and 0 bases, there was a span of 9 bases. CDR3 length: 16 amino acids. CDR3 DNA: TGTGCCAGCAGCTTGGGACAGTCCTCAACTAATGAAAAACTGTTTTTT. Encoded protein: CASSLGQSSTNEKLFF.

Only a few counts were recorded for this clonotype. A much larger clone differs from this one at a single base, so this may be a read error. This chain uses TRBV7-3 with TRBJ2-6, with D hard to call. CDR3 size: 15 residues. Trimming shortened V by 2 bases and J by 2 bases, and 7 bases separated the two germline ends. Per the germline V gene, CDR1 is SGHTA and CDR2 is FQGTGA. CDR3 sequence reads: CASSLGPAGANVLTF. CDR3 bases: TGTGCCAGCAGCTTAGGACCCGCTGGGGCCAACGTCCTGACTTTC.

This clonotype was detected ten times or more. The chain combines TRBV12-3 or TRBV12-4 with TRBJ1-1; TRBD1 matches 7 bases. The CDR3 covers 15 residues. Germline trimming cut 6 bases from V and 3 bases from J; bases unmatched to any gene: 10. The CDR3 region has the DNA TGTGCCAGCAGCTGGAGGGACAGAGGGGACACTGAAGCTTTCTTT. Translated, it gives CASSWRDRGDTEAFF.

This clonotype was detected many times. This chain links TRBV13 with TRBJ1-1, with 7 bases fitting TRBD1. Germline assignment: CDR1 PRHDT and CDR2 FYEKMQ (reference sequence). V lost 2 bases to trimming and J lost 4 bases; unmatched junction nucleotides: 7. This CDR3 has 15 residues. CDR3 coding DNA: TGTGCCAGCAGCTTAATTGAGGGGGCAGGCACTGAAGCTTTCTTT. As protein: CASSLIEGAGTEAFF.